The 8 T cell receptor beta chains in this list originate from one sample, sequenced in a study of blood T cell repertoires in COVID-19. Clones were sequenced by immunoSEQ multiplex PCR, and TCRdb holds only the in-frame ones, with some missing. The repertoire includes under 450,000 clones, approximately 88% of them detected once, and around 13% sits in the top ten. Sequenced: peripheral blood. The receptors come from a woman aged 45-65 years with COVID-19, enrolled during active disease.

This sequence joins TRBV2 and TRBJ1-4, with D possibly TRBD1 on 6 matching bases. The CDR3 runs to 14 residues. Between the trimmed V and J ends, which lost 6 bases and 8 bases, there was a span of 16 bases. The germline CDR1 and CDR2 sequences are SNHLY and FYNNEI. CDR3 protein: CASSDQGIGEKLFF. As DNA, the CDR3 is TGTGCCAGCAGCGACCAGGGGATCGGGGAAAAACTGTTTTTT.

V is TRBV28 and J is TRBJ1-1; 7 nucleotides align to TRBD1. V shed 5 bases, J shed 0 bases, and the junction held 9 bases outside the gene matches. This CDR3 has 16 amino acids. Germline-derived CDR1 and CDR2 are MDHEN and SYDVKM. CDR3 sequence: CASSSPGTAMNTEAFF. The DNA for the CDR3 is TGTGCCAGCAGTAGTCCCGGGACAGCTATGAACACTGAAGCTTTCTTT.

As DNA, the CDR3 is TGTGCCAGCAGCTTATATGGACAGGACACTGAAGCTTTCTTT. Encoded protein: CASSLYGQDTEAFF. The rearrangement links TRBV7-6 to TRBJ1-1; 7 bases are shared with TRBD1. The CDR3 sequence is 14 residues long. Germline loops: CDR1 SGHVS, CDR2 FNYEAQ. Unmatched junction bases numbered 3, after V lost 2 bases and J lost 3 bases.

The chain has TRBV4-2 and TRBJ1-1, with a weak D call TRBD1 (6 bases). V lost 3 bases, J lost 3 bases, and 8 bases lay in between. The CDR3 is 13 residues long. Germline lookup yields CDR1 LGHNA and CDR2 YNFKEQ. The CDR3 protein is CASSHKGDTEAFF. The CDR3 DNA reads as TGTGCCAGCAGCCACAAGGGGGACACTGAAGCTTTCTTT.

The chain uses TRBV3-1 (or the pseudogene TRBV3-2) and TRBJ1-1; tentatively, D is TRBD1 (5 bases). The CDR3 extends over 14 amino acids. Germline V lookup: CDR1 LGHDT, CDR2 YNNKEL (reference sequence). Trimming removed 3 bases from V and 3 bases from J, with 11 bases in between. The CDR3 loop reads CASSHLGQDTEAFF. DNA for the CDR3: TGTGCCAGCAGCCATCTTGGACAAGACACTGAAGCTTTCTTT.

V gene TRBV30 combines with J gene TRBJ2-2; 8 bases line up with TRBD2. CDR1 and CDR2 from the germline V gene are GTSNPN and SVGIG (reference sequence). Trimming took 3 bases from V and 7 from J; bases not matched to a gene: 13. This CDR3 has 16 amino acids. Here the CDR3 DNA reads TGTGCCTGGAGCTGGTGGGGACTAGGGGACGGCGGGGAGCTGTTTTTT. This translates into CAWSWWGLGDGGELFF.

The rearrangement links TRBV19 to TRBJ2-2; D uncertain. V dropped 5 bases and J dropped 3 bases, with 10 bases sitting between them. Germline assignment: CDR1 LNHDA and CDR2 SQIVND (reference sequence). This CDR3 contains 14 residues. CDR3 protein: CASSWSSHTGELFF. The CDR3 DNA reads TGTGCCAGTAGTTGGAGTTCGCACACCGGGGAGCTGTTTTTT.

The chain carries TRBV19 and TRBJ1-1; TRBD1 aligns across 9 bases. V shed 5 bases and J 2 bases; nucleotides not matched to a gene: 15. Germline CDR1 and CDR2: LNHDA and SQIVND (reference sequence). The CDR3 length is 18 residues. The chain's CDR3 is CASSPRQGVLVPNTEAFF. The CDR3 region has the DNA TGTGCCAGTAGTCCGCGACAGGGGGTTTTGGTACCAAACACTGAAGCTTTCTTT.